A selection of T cell receptor beta chains follows, all from one sample in a study of CXCR3-negative and CXCR3-positive naive CD8 T cells. TCRdb processed the 5' RACE reads again and assigns one entry to each CDR3 protein, with no DNA. The listing contains under 75,000 distinct CDR3 sequences. The sequencing sample was made of naive CXCR3+ CD8+ T cells from blood. Every receptor here comes from a human donor in good health. Some clones in this sample may be carry-over from other donors' samples. CDR3s include the opening cysteine and the closing phenylalanine or tryptophan.

j_call | v_call | cdr3_length | cdr3_aa
TRBJ2-2 | TRBV10-3 | 12 | CAMRQVTGELFF
TRBJ1-2 | TRBV6-5 | 13 | CASSYGPNYGYTF
TRBJ1-1 | TRBV10-3 | 15 | CAISDPGPRNTEAFF
TRBJ2-1 | TRBV27 | 15 | CASRTDGKALNEQFF
TRBJ2-1 | TRBV6-1 | 13 | CASSPGLYNEQFF
TRBJ2-3 | TRBV7-2 | 12 | CASSNNPDTQYF
TRBJ1-2 | TRBV29-1 | 12 | CSVVRDGYGYTF
TRBJ2-1 | TRBV20-1 | 13 | CSASGGAEREQFF
TRBJ2-7 | TRBV29-1 | 14 | CSVEIRGFTYEQYF
TRBJ1-2 | TRBV13 | 12 | CASSLLGNGYTF
TRBJ2-7 | TRBV29-1 | 13 | CSVESGTTYEQYF
TRBJ2-7 | TRBV7-9 | 20 | CASSYRVGVGRRRRSGEQYF
TRBJ2-3 | TRBV5-1 | 15 | CASSFAGFPSDTQYF
TRBJ2-4 | TRBV6-2/TRBV6-3 | 16 | CASSYRQVLAKNIQYF
TRBJ1-1 | TRBV6-5 | 17 | CASSYSVQGASDTEAFF
TRBJ2-2 | TRBV12-3/TRBV12-4 | 15 | CASSAWTGGTGELFF
TRBJ2-7 | TRBV7-2 | 14 | CASSLGVVGYEQYF
TRBJ2-1 | TRBV2 | 16 | CASTGRTSFPYNEQFF
TRBJ2-7 | TRBV7-8 | 14 | CASSPGGVQYEQYF
TRBJ2-3 | TRBV7-2 | 17 | CASSLVGGVLDTDTQYF
TRBJ2-5 | TRBV7-2 | 18 | CASSTGLAGVWYQETQYF
TRBJ2-5 | TRBV7-6 | 16 | CASSSSPGPHQETQYF
TRBJ2-1 | TRBV6-2/TRBV6-3 | 13 | CASSSSGYNEQFF
TRBJ2-7 | TRBV25-1 | 15 | CASSESGLASYEQYF
TRBJ2-7 | TRBV5-5 | 13 | CASSADRAYEQYF
TRBJ2-7 | TRBV29-1 | 14 | CSVPTSGGAGEQYF